Listed below are T cell receptor beta chains from one sample, sequenced in a study. TCRdb processed the RT-PCR reads anew with MiXCR; each CDR3 protein has one entry. This sample has about 700,000 distinct CDR3 sequences, with about 14% found just once. Input material: memory CD4+ T cells from blood. The receptors were sampled from a female donor in good health, serving as a healthy control. CDR3s include the opening cysteine and the closing phenylalanine or tryptophan. D genes are given only for firm matches. A row's size may be missing; if present it is once, few, many or a size class.

clone size	D gene	V gene	J gene	CDR3 protein	CDR3 DNA
few	TRBD1	TRBV4-1	TRBJ1-3	CASSQDPPDRGDSGNTIYF	TGCGCCAGCAGCCAAGATCCGCCCGACAGGGGCGACTCTGGAAACACCATATATTTT
NA	TRBD1	TRBV25-1	TRBJ2-7	CASSDPGRGLSYEQYF	TGTGCCAGCAGTGACCCCGGCAGGGGGCTTAGCTACGAGCAGTACTTC
many	NA	TRBV6-5	TRBJ2-7	CASSYSGTVSSYEQYF	TGTGCCAGCAGTTACTCGGGGACCGTGAGCTCCTACGAGCAGTACTTC
few	TRBD1	TRBV7-3	TRBJ2-1	CASSPRLGGQYNEQFF	TGTGCCAGCAGCCCAAGGTTAGGGGGCCAATACAATGAGCAGTTCTTC
few	NA	TRBV5-1	TRBJ2-3	CASSLARGTDTQYF	TGCGCCAGCAGCTTGGCCCGCGGCACAGATACGCAGTATTTT
NA	TRBD2	TRBV5-1	TRBJ2-3	CASSFQAGSEDTQYF	TGCGCCAGCAGCTTCCAAGCGGGGTCAGAAGATACGCAGTATTTT
few	NA	TRBV20-1	TRBJ1-1	CSAHNTEAFF	TGCAGTGCTCACAACACTGAAGCTTTCTTT
few	TRBD1	TRBV7-2	TRBJ2-3	CASSFGQGAGLDTQYF	TGTGCCAGCAGCTTCGGACAGGGGGCCGGGTTAGATACGCAGTATTTT
many	NA	TRBV6-1	TRBJ1-5	CASSDRSPNQPQHF	TGTGCCAGCAGTGATCGGTCCCCCAATCAGCCCCAGCATTTT
many	NA	TRBV5-6	TRBJ1-3	CASSLEFSGNTIYF	TGTGCCAGCAGCTTGGAGTTCTCTGGAAACACCATATATTTT
NA	NA	TRBV27	TRBJ2-2	CASSATSRGLDTGELFF	TGTGCCAGCAGTGCGACCTCACGGGGGCTCGACACCGGGGAGCTGTTTTTT
few	NA	TRBV28	TRBJ2-1	CASSPPLNYNEQFF	TGTGCCAGCAGTCCGCCCCTTAATTACAATGAGCAGTTCTTC
few	NA	TRBV4-1	TRBJ1-3	CASPSLGSGNTIYF	TGCGCCAGCCCCTCCCTGGGGTCTGGAAACACCATATATTTT
NA	NA	TRBV6-2/TRBV6-3	TRBJ2-7	CASSNRPSGEQYF	TGTGCCAGCAGTAACAGACCCTCGGGGGAGCAGTACTTC
few	TRBD1	TRBV6-2/TRBV6-3	TRBJ1-2	CASSGTESLYGYTF	TGTGCCAGCAGCGGGACAGAATCGCTCTATGGCTACACCTTC
few	NA	TRBV11-2	TRBJ2-7	CASSLGGWVSYEQYF	TGTGCCAGCAGCTTAGGGGGGTGGGTTTCCTACGAGCAGTACTTC
few	NA	TRBV20-1	TRBJ1-2	CSARDRGGLVGYTF	TGCAGTGCTAGAGATCGGGGAGGGTTGGTTGGCTACACCTTC
NA	TRBD1	TRBV7-2	TRBJ2-5	CASSLRQGRAFQETQYF	TGTGCCAGCAGCTTAAGACAGGGAAGAGCCTTCCAAGAGACCCAGTACTTC
NA	TRBD1	TRBV18	TRBJ2-5	CASSPLGDSYGETQYF	TGTGCCAGCTCACCTCTGGGGGACAGCTACGGGGAGACCCAGTACTTC
few	TRBD1	TRBV30	TRBJ2-3	CACDRGGADTQYF	TGTGCCTGTGACAGGGGAGGTGCAGATACGCAGTATTTT
many	NA	TRBV24-1	TRBJ2-3	CATSDRQTSSTDTQYF	TGTGCCACCAGTGACCGACAGACCTCTAGCACAGATACGCAGTATTTT
NA	TRBD2	TRBV4-1	TRBJ2-3	CASSQELAGGKDTQYF	TGCGCCAGCAGCCAAGAACTAGCGGGAGGCAAAGATACGCAGTATTTT
once	NA	TRBV19	TRBJ1-5	CASSIGQQPQHF	TGTGCCAGTAGTATCGGCCAGCAGCCCCAGCATTTT
few	NA	TRBV7-3	TRBJ2-5	CASSSRQGGWETQYF	TGTGCCAGCAGCTCCCGACAGGGAGGGTGGGAGACCCAGTACTTC
few	NA	TRBV27	TRBJ1-6	CASGPRASFNSPLHF	TGTGCCAGCGGGCCGCGGGCATCGTTTAATTCACCCCTCCACTTT
few	TRBD1	TRBV5-1	TRBJ1-1	CASSENTGEEAFF	TGCGCCAGCAGCGAAAATACAGGGGAAGAAGCTTTCTTT
NA	NA	TRBV12-3/TRBV12-4	TRBJ1-1	CASSLAGPVNTEAFF	TGTGCCAGCAGTTTAGCGGGGCCCGTGAACACTGAAGCTTTCTTT
NA	NA	TRBV6-5	TRBJ1-3	CASRRQYQSSGNTIYF	TGTGCCAGCAGGCGACAGTATCAGAGCTCTGGAAACACCATATATTTT
few	TRBD1	TRBV19	TRBJ1-5	CASSHPDRASNQPQHF	TGTGCCAGTAGTCACCCCGACAGGGCCTCCAATCAGCCCCAGCATTTT
many	NA	TRBV20-1	TRBJ2-3	CSAKDGSTDTQYF	TGCAGTGCTAAAGACGGGAGCACAGATACGCAGTATTTT
many	TRBD1	TRBV6-5	TRBJ1-1	CASSYSSGGTISTEAFF	TGTGCCAGCAGTTACTCGTCAGGGGGAACAATTAGCACTGAAGCTTTCTTT
few	NA	TRBV29-1	TRBJ2-1	CSVEGSGTGFNEQFF	TGCAGCGTTGAAGGCAGCGGGACAGGCTTCAATGAGCAGTTCTTC
few	NA	TRBV6-6	TRBJ2-7	CASSPGRDYEQYF	TGTGCCAGCAGTCCAGGAAGGGACTACGAGCAGTACTTC
many	NA	TRBV29-1	TRBJ1-2	CSVDEGGAGGYTF	TGCAGCGTTGATGAGGGGGGCGCAGGTGGCTACACCTTC
many	NA	TRBV6-6	TRBJ1-1	CASSTRGGNTEAFF	TGTGCCAGCAGTACGAGAGGGGGGAACACTGAAGCTTTCTTT
few	NA	TRBV10-1	TRBJ2-3	CASSEGSRTDTQYF	TGCGCCAGCAGTGAAGGCTCACGCACAGATACGCAGTATTTT
many	NA	TRBV25-1	TRBJ2-5	CASSVRVGETQYF	TGTGCCAGCAGTGTCAGGGTGGGGGAGACCCAGTACTTC
few	NA	TRBV2	TRBJ1-5	CASSVYRANQPQHF	TGTGCCAGCAGTGTCTACAGGGCCAACCAGCCCCAGCATTTT
many	TRBD1	TRBV5-8	TRBJ1-4	CASSFWTGGYSNEKLFF	TGTGCCAGCAGCTTCTGGACAGGGGGCTACAGTAATGAAAAACTGTTTTTT
few	TRBD2	TRBV2	TRBJ2-1	CASSGGTSPIF	TGTGCCAGCAGTGGGGGGACTAGCCCTATCTTC